At least ten counts were recorded for the clone carrying this T cell receptor (beta chain). This record comes from a study of T cells in Graves' hyperthyroidism and ophthalmopathy. Patients showing uncontrolled infection, other autoimmune disease, pregnancy or lactation were ineligible. Clinical symptoms, serum thyroxine, TRAb, thyroid ultrasound and orbital computed tomography established diagnosis. The TCR beta CDR3 regions underwent amplification using RNA transcripts as the source. A first-round RT-PCR of the TCR CDR3 used the HTBI primer set. TCRdb re-analysed the multiplex PCR reads in MiXCR, keeping a single row per CDR3 protein. This table holds fewer than 450,000 distinct CDR3 sequences, more than 13% found once. Sequencing was performed on blood. The receptor's source is a man in his fifties or sixties with Graves' ophthalmopathy.

The CDR3 protein is CASSLGRTSGGGETQYF. In nucleotides, the CDR3 is TGTGCCAGCAGCTTAGGGAGGACTAGCGGAGGAGGAGAGACCCAGTACTTC. This chain connects TRBV7-8 to TRBJ2-5, with TRBD2 matching over 10 bases. Trimming cost V 1 base and J 4 bases; bases outside gene matches: 9. Germline CDR1 and CDR2: SGHVS and FQNEAQ. This CDR3 region has 17 residues.